The 2 T cell receptor beta chains below come from one sample, sequenced in a study of long-term antiretroviral therapy in people with HIV. Researchers report immunoSEQ v3.0 was run at survey level. Libraries were prepared by immunoSEQ multiplex PCR; TCRdb keeps only in-frame clonotypes and omits some of them. This table holds over 30,000 clones, over 70% found once. Sequences were derived from unsorted PBMCs, sampled 3.1 years after starting antiretroviral therapy. The receptors derive from a woman aged 45 to 65 with HIV.

This chain links TRBV4-2 with TRBJ2-2; D unresolved. Germline V lookup: CDR1 LGHNA, CDR2 YNFKEQ. V shed 1 base and J shed 2 bases, with 5 bases lying between them. There are 14 residues in the CDR3. The CDR3 spells CASSQVSNTGELFF. CDR3 DNA: TGTGCCAGCAGCCAAGTTTCAAACACCGGGGAGCTGTTTTTT.

This chain connects TRBV28 to TRBJ2-7; TRBD2 agrees at 8 bases. The CDR3 length is 14 residues. Trimming at V came to 6 bases and at J to 7 bases, leaving 11 bases not matched to a gene. The germline gives CDR1 MDHEN, CDR2 SYDVKM. The CDR3 sequence is CASSPGTRVEEQYF. CDR3 nucleotides: TGTGCCAGCAGCCCTGGGACTAGAGTAGAGGAGCAGTACTTC. The full variable domain, its missing parts supplied by reference TRBV28 and TRBJ2-7, is DVKVTQSSRYLVKRTGEKVFLECVQDMDHENMFWYRQDPGLGLRLIYFSYDVKMKEKGDIPEGYSVSREKKERFSLILESASTNQTSMYLCASSPGTRVEEQYFGPGTRLTVT.